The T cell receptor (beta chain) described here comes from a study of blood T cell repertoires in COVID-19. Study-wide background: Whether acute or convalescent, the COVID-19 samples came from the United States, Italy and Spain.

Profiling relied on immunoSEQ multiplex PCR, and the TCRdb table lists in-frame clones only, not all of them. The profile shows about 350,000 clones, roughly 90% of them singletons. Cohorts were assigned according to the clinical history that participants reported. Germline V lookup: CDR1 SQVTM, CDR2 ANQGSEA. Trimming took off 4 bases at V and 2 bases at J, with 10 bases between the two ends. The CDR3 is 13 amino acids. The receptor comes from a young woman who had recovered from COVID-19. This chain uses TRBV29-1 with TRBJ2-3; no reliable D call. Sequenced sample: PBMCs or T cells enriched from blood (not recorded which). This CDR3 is CSVGGLLTDTQYF. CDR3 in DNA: TGCAGCGTTGGTGGCCTTCTCACAGATACGCAGTATTTT.